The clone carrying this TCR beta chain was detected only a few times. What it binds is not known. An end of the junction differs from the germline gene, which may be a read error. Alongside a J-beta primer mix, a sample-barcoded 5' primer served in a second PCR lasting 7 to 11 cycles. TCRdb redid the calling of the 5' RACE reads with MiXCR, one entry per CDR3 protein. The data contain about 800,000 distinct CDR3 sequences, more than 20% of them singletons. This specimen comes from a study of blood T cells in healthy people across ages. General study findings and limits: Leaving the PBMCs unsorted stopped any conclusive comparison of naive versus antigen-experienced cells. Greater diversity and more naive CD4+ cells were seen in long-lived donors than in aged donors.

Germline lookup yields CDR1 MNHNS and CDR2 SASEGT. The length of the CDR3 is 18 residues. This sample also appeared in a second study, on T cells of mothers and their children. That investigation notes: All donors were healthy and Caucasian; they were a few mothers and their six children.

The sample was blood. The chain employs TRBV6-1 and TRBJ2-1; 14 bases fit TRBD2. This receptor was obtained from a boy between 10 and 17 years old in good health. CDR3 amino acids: CASREGLAGGGSYNEQFF. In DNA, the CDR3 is TGTGCCAGCAGGGAAGGACTAGCGGGGGGCGGCTCCTACAATGAGCAGTTCTTC.